This T cell receptor (beta chain) derives from a study of neurological immune-mediated disorders. Time point indicated: longitudinal time-point 1 (baseline). This clonotype has only a few counts. CDR3 size: 12 residues. The V segment lost 10 bases and the J segment 1 base; nucleotides outside the gene matches: 4. Germline lookup yields CDR1 MNHEY and CDR2 SVGEGT. A single run covered 15-18 subjects with over 190 million TCR-beta sequences. MiXCR was run by TCRdb on the 5' RACE reads, yielding one entry per CDR3 protein. The table lists some 68,000 distinct CDR3 sequences, roughly an eighth of them singletons, with around 4.3% in the top ten.

Material for sequencing was PBMCs. The chain employs TRBV6-2 or TRBV6-3 and TRBJ2-7; 7 bases are a match to TRBD2. This receptor was taken from a female donor with HTLV-1-associated myelopathy (HAM/TSP). CDR3 sequence reads: CANRRGSYEQYF. As DNA, the CDR3 is TGTGCCAACAGGCGGGGGTCCTACGAGCAGTACTTC.